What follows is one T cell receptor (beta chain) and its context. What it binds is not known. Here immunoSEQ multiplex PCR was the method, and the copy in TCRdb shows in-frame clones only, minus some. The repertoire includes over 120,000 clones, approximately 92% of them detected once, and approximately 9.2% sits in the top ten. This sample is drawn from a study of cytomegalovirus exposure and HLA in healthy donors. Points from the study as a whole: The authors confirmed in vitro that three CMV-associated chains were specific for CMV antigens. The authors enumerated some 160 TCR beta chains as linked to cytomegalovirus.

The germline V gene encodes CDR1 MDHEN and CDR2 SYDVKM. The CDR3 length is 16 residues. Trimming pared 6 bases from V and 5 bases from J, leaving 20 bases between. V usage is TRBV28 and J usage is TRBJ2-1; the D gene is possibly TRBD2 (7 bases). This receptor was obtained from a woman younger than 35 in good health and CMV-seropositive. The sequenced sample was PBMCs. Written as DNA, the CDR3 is TGTGCCAGCAGCAAAACCTACAGGGAGGGTAACAATGAGCAGTTCTTC. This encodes CASSKTYREGNNEQFF.